This T cell receptor (beta chain) was documented in a study of T cell responses to AZD1222 COVID-19 vaccine. The CDR3 length is 16 residues. Germline V gives CDR1 MGHDK, CDR2 SYGVNS. The V and J ends lost 1 base and 6 bases, in that order; junction bases with no gene match: 9. Generated by immunoSEQ multiplex PCR, the TCRdb table keeps only in-frame clones and is missing some. The repertoire has over 100,000 clones, about 86% of them found once; the top ten carry 12%. Specimen: peripheral blood, collected on day 0 of AZD1222 vaccination. This TCR was sampled from an adult in good health. The genes are TRBV25-1 and TRBJ1-2, with 9 positions matching TRBD1. CDR3 amino acids: CASSEWGQGFSDGYTF. Here the CDR3 DNA reads TGTGCCAGCAGTGAATGGGGACAGGGTTTCAGCGATGGCTACACCTTC.